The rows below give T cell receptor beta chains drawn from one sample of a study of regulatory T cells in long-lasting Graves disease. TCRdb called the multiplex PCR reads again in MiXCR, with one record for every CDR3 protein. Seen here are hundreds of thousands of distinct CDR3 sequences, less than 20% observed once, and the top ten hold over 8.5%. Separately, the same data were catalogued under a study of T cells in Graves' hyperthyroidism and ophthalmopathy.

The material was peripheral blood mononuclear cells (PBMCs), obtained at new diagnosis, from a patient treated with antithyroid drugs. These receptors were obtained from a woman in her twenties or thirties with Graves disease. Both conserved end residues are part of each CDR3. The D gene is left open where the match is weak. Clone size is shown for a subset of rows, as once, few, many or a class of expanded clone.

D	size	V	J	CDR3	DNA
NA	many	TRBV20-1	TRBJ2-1	CSAFTVASSFNEQFF	TGCAGTGCCTTCACTGTAGCGAGTAGCTTCAATGAGCAGTTCTTC
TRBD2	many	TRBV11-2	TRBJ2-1	CASSLETSGSDRGEQFF	TGTGCCAGCAGCCTAGAGACTAGCGGGAGTGATCGGGGTGAGCAGTTCTTC
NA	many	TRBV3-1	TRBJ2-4	CASSTRDKDIQYF	TGTGCCAGCAGCACCCGGGACAAGGACATTCAGTACTTC
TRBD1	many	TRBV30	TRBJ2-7	CAWSRDSTYEQYF	TGTGCCTGGAGTCGGGACAGTACCTACGAGCAGTACTTC
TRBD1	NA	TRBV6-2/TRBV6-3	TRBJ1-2	CASTGDRPYGYTF	TGTGCCAGCACGGGGGACAGGCCGTATGGCTACACCTTC
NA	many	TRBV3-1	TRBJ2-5	CASRAGRGLRQETQYF	TGTGCCAGCAGAGCGGGTAGGGGCCTCCGACAAGAGACCCAGTACTTC
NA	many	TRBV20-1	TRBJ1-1	CSAILAVATEAFF	TGCAGTGCCATTCTCGCTGTCGCCACTGAAGCTTTCTTT
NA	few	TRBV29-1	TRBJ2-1	CSVEVGAVQQFF	TGCAGCGTTGAAGTCGGAGCGGTCCAGCAGTTCTTC
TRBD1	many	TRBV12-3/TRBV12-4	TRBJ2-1	CASKNFRDSDEQFF	TGTGCCAGCAAAAATTTCCGGGACAGCGATGAGCAGTTCTTC
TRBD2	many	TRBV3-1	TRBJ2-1	CASSPQLAGLSNEQFF	TGTGCCAGCAGCCCACAACTAGCGGGGCTGAGCAATGAGCAGTTCTTC
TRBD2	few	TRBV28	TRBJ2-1	CASSLAGDFYNEQFF	TGTGCCAGCAGTTTAGCGGGGGATTTCTACAATGAGCAGTTCTTC
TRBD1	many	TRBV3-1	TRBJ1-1	CASSLDRANTEAFF	TGTGCCAGCAGCCTCGACAGGGCCAACACTGAAGCTTTCTTT
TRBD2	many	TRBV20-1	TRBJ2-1	CSASPSAGREQFF	TGCAGTGCTAGCCCCTCAGCCGGGAGGGAGCAGTTCTTC
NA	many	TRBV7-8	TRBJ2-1	CASSLTYGGEQFF	TGTGCCAGCAGCCTTACGTACGGGGGTGAGCAGTTCTTC
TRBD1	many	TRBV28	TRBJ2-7	CASSPTGTGSYEQYF	TGTGCCAGCAGTCCAACCGGGACAGGGTCCTACGAGCAGTACTTC
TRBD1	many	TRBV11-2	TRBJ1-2	CASSLDQGAAYSNYGYTF	TGTGCCAGCAGCTTAGATCAGGGGGCCGCCTACTCTAACTATGGCTACACCTTC
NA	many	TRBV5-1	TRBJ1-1	CASSRGGSTEAFF	TGCGCCAGCAGCCGAGGCGGTTCCACTGAAGCTTTCTTT
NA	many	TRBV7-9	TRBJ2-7	CASSQGGNEQYF	TGTGCCAGCAGCCAAGGGGGAAACGAGCAGTACTTC
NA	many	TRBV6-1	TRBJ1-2	CASSESGRPNYGYTF	TGTGCCAGCAGTGAATCCGGCAGACCTAACTATGGCTACACCTTC
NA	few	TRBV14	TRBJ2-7	CASSHSRYF	TGTGCCAGCAGCCACTCGAGGTACTTC
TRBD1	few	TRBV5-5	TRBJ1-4	CASRMTGAGEKLFF	TGTGCCAGCAGGATGACAGGGGCGGGTGAAAAACTGTTTTTT
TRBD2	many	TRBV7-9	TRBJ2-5	CASSSASGGRAQETQYF	TGTGCCAGCAGCTCCGCCTCGGGCGGGAGGGCGCAAGAGACCCAGTACTTC
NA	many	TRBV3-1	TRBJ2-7	CASSYGTGVSYEQYF	TGTGCCAGCAGTTACGGGACTGGAGTTTCCTACGAGCAGTACTTC
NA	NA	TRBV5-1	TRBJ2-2	CASSLGTGANTGELFF	TGCGCCAGCAGCTTGGGTACGGGGGCGAACACCGGGGAGCTGTTTTTT
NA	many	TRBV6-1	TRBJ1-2	CASSLSWTGSNYGYTF	TGTGCCAGCAGTCTTTCCTGGACGGGATCTAACTATGGCTACACCTTC
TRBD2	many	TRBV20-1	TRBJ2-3	CSANRDSGRMDTQYF	TGCAGTGCAAACAGGGATAGCGGGAGGATGGATACGCAGTATTTT
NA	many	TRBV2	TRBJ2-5	CASSVSLQETQYF	TGCGCCAGCAGTGTTTCCCTCCAAGAGACCCAGTACTTC
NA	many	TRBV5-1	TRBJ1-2	CASSFAGDYGYTF	TGCGCCAGCAGCTTCGCAGGGGACTATGGCTACACCTTC
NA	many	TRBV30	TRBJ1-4	CAWSGTPEKLFF	TGTGCCTGGAGTGGCACCCCAGAAAAACTGTTTTTT
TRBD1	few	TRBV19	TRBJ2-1	CASTGQALSEQFF	TGTGCCAGTACGGGACAGGCGCTAAGTGAGCAGTTCTTC
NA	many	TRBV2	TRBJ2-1	CASSDFPSSYNEQFF	TGTGCCAGCAGTGACTTCCCGAGCTCCTACAATGAGCAGTTCTTC
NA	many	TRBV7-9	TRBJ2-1	CASSSRGLNEQFF	TGTGCCAGCAGCTCGCGGGGACTCAATGAGCAGTTCTTC
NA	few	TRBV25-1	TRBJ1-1	CASSEGGADLFTEAFF	TGTGCCAGCAGTGAAGGGGGCGCAGATTTGTTCACTGAAGCTTTCTTT
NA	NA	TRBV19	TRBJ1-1	CASRFSGILNTGAFF	TGTGCCAGTCGATTCTCCGGGATTCTGAACACTGGAGCTTTCTTT
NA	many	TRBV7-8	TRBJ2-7	CASSSGTFVGSYEQYF	TGTGCCAGCAGCTCGGGGACCTTCGTAGGTTCCTACGAGCAGTACTTC